The 28 T cell receptor beta chains listed next were all sequenced from one sample in a study of CD8 T cells in ankylosing spondylitis. Notes on the study in general: Blood of patients with ankylosing spondylitis appeared to be characterized by a TCR beta motif of eight or nine highly homologous variants.

TCRdb called the 5' RACE reads again in MiXCR, with one record for every CDR3 protein. This sample carries fewer than 550,000 distinct CDR3 sequences, approximately 5.3% of them seen once, and the ten largest clones take roughly 3.3%. These receptors' targets are unknown. Sequenced sample: blood, either unsorted or a sorted T cell fraction (not recorded which). These receptors came from a male donor with ankylosing spondylitis.

Ten or more counts support this clonotype. The rearrangement links TRBV11-2 to TRBJ2-4; D possibly corresponds to TRBD1 (6 bases). Trimming removed 0 bases from V and 0 bases from J, with 9 bases in between. The CDR3 consists of 16 residues. Germline lookup yields CDR1 SGHAT and CDR2 FQNNGV. CDR3 in amino acids: CASSLDRDIAKNIQYF. The CDR3 bases are TGTGCCAGCAGCTTAGATCGGGACATAGCCAAAAACATTCAGTACTTC.

This clonotype has a handful of counts. This sequence joins TRBV5-1 and TRBJ2-5, with D unclear. The germline V gene has CDR1 SGHRS and CDR2 YFSETQ. V was pared by 0 bases and J by 1 base, with 10 bases between. CDR3 length: 15 residues. CDR3 in amino acids: CASSLEMPVQETQYF. CDR3 nucleotide sequence: TGCGCCAGCAGCTTGGAGATGCCGGTCCAAGAGACCCAGTACTTC.

This clonotype was detected ten times or more. The chain joins TRBV20-1 to TRBJ2-5, with D perhaps matching TRBD1 (5 bases). This CDR3 is 13 amino acids long. V was pared by 1 base and J by 5 bases, with 11 bases between. The germline V gene has CDR1 DFQATT and CDR2 SNEGSKA (reference sequence). The CDR3 DNA reads TGCAGTGCTAGAGTTCCAGGGCTGGAGACCCAGTACTTC. Its translation is CSARVPGLETQYF.

This clonotype was seen ten or more times. J is TRBJ1-4 and V is TRBV7-9, with D hard to call. V lost 3 bases, J lost 5 bases, and 13 bases lay in between. This CDR3 has 15 amino acids. Looked up from germline, CDR1 is SEHNR and CDR2 is FQNEAQ (reference sequence). The CDR3 DNA sequence: TGTGCCAGCAGCTTCCCCCTGACTTTAAATGAAAAACTGTTTTTT. This gives the protein CASSFPLTLNEKLFF.

This clonotype came up many times. This sequence joins TRBV29-1 and TRBJ1-2; a weak D match, TRBD1 (5 bases). Trimming cost V 2 bases and J 8 bases, with 9 bases left between them. Germline V gives CDR1 SQVTM, CDR2 ANQGSEA. The CDR3 covers 11 residues. In DNA form, the CDR3 reads TGCAGCGTTGAACCGACAGACGGCTACACCTTC. As protein: CSVEPTDGYTF. Filled out from reference TRBV29-1 and TRBJ1-2, the complete variable domain reads SAVISQKPSRDICQRGTSLTIQCQVDSQVTMMFWYRQQPGQSLTLIATANQGSEATYESGFVIDKFPISRPNLTFSTLTVSNMSPEDSSIYLCSVEPTDGYTFGSGTRLTVV.

This clonotype was counted many times. The chain uses TRBV20-1 and TRBJ2-5, with TRBD2 matching 8 bases. Germline V gene sequence: CDR1 DFQATT, CDR2 SNEGSKA (reference sequence). The ends lost 6 bases at V and 0 bases at J; junction bases unmatched: 12. This CDR3 contains 16 residues. CDR3 residues: CSALPRGGLYQETQYF. CDR3 bases: TGCAGTGCCCTCCCCCGGGGGGGCCTCTACCAAGAGACCCAGTACTTC.

The V gene is TRBV12-3 or TRBV12-4, the J gene TRBJ2-1, with D perhaps being TRBD1 or TRBD2 (5 bases each). This CDR3 contains 16 residues. V was clipped by 5 bases and J by 3 bases, with 17 bases between them. CDR3 protein: CASSPDSGAHYNEQFF. In nucleotides, the CDR3 is TGTGCCAGCAGTCCCGATTCCGGGGCCCACTACAATGAGCAGTTCTTC.

Ten or more counts support this clonotype. The chain carries TRBV20-1 and TRBJ2-3, with 8 bases that match TRBD1. This CDR3 region has 15 residues. Per germline, CDR1 DFQATT and CDR2 SNEGSKA (reference sequence). V gave up 3 bases and J gave up 10 bases; unmatched junction bases: 15. The DNA for the CDR3 is TGCAGTGCTAGTTCGGGACAGGACCCAGGGTGGTCGCAGTATTTT. Encoded protein: CSASSGQDPGWSQYF.

There are many counts of this clonotype. CDR3 sequence reads: CASSYGFGAVNTGELFF. CDR3 sequence (DNA): TGTGCCAGCAGTTACGGGTTTGGGGCAGTGAACACCGGGGAGCTGTTTTTT. This chain connects TRBV6-5 to TRBJ2-2; weak D call: TRBD1 (5 bases). Germline CDR1 reads MNHEY; CDR2 reads SVGAGI. The V end lost 2 bases, the J end lost 1 base, and 14 bases lay between the germline ends. The CDR3 runs to 17 residues.

This clonotype was detected many times. The V call is TRBV5-1, the J call TRBJ2-7; D gene unclear. V was clipped by 6 bases and J by 0 bases, with 25 bases between them. In germline, CDR1 is SGHRS, CDR2 YFSETQ. This CDR3 is 18 amino acids long. The CDR3 bases are TGCGCCAGCACCCGAATCCCTTCCCGCCGGGTCCACTCCTACGAGCAGTACTTC. Residues: CASTRIPSRRVHSYEQYF.

This clonotype was seen ten or more times. The chain employs TRBV28 and TRBJ1-3, with unresolved D. The CDR3 loop spans 15 amino acids. Germline values: CDR1 MDHEN, CDR2 SYDVKM. V lost 4 bases, J lost 2 bases, and 12 bases lay in between. The CDR3 region has the DNA TGTGCCAGCAGTTCTTCTGAGGCCCCTGGAAACACCATATATTTT. Residues: CASSSSEAPGNTIYF.

This clonotype was seen repeatedly, ten times or more. This rearrangement joins TRBV9 to TRBJ1-6; D is unclear. V dropped 3 bases and J dropped 2 bases, with 9 bases sitting between them. Germline V gene lookup returns CDR1 SGDLS and CDR2 YYNGEE. This CDR3 is built from 15 residues. CDR3 nucleotide sequence: TGTGCCAGCAGCGCTGAACATCCCTATAATTCACCCCTCCACTTT. This sequence encodes CASSAEHPYNSPLHF.

This clonotype showed up many times. This rearrangement joins TRBV10-3 to TRBJ2-7; TRBD1 is a possible D gene (6 bases). This CDR3 comprises 14 residues. In germline, CDR1 is ENHRY, CDR2 SYGVKD. Trimming cost V 4 bases and J 0 bases, with 10 bases left between them. The CDR3 bases are TGTGCCATCAGTGCAGGGGTCAGCTCCTACGAGCAGTACTTC. Amino acids: CAISAGVSSYEQYF.

In its sample, this clonotype was seen many times. The gene calls are TRBV9 and TRBJ2-7; D is undetermined. Trimming removed 0 bases at V and 5 bases at J, with 15 bases between. Germline CDR1 reads SGDLS; CDR2 reads YYNGEE. This CDR3 has 15 residues. The CDR3 nucleotides are TGTGCCAGCAGCGTAGCGTGGGAACCCTGGGACGAGCAGTACTTC. This sequence encodes CASSVAWEPWDEQYF.

This clonotype was seen repeatedly, ten times or more. This chain links TRBV5-1 with TRBJ1-1; D perhaps matches TRBD1 (5 bases). Deletions cut 2 bases from V and 1 base from J, with 12 bases between. Germline assignment: CDR1 SGHRS and CDR2 YFSETQ. This CDR3 spans 15 amino acids. The CDR3 region has the DNA TGCGCCAGCAGCTTCTACGGGACGGAGAACACTGAAGCTTTCTTT. It encodes CASSFYGTENTEAFF. The full variable domain, its missing parts supplied by reference TRBV5-1 and TRBJ1-1, is KAGVTQTPRYLIKTRGQQVTLSCSPISGHRSVSWYQQTPGQGLQFLFEYFSETQRNKGNFPGRFSGRQFSNSRSEMNVSTLELGDSALYLCASSFYGTENTEAFFGQGTRLTVV.

The table lists this clonotype with a few counts. The chain couples TRBV20-1 to TRBJ2-2; TRBD1 aligns across 7 bases. V lost 6 bases to trimming and J lost 6 bases; unmatched junction nucleotides: 10. The CDR3 spans 14 residues. Germline loops: CDR1 DFQATT, CDR2 SNEGSKA (reference sequence). The CDR3 DNA follows: TGCAGTGCACGAACAGGGGATTGGGCCGGGGAGCTGTTTTTT. This sequence encodes CSARTGDWAGELFF.

This clonotype was picked up many times. The chain joins TRBV5-1 to TRBJ1-2, with 10 bases matching TRBD1. The junction had 8 bases not matched to a gene; V was cut back by 7 bases and J by 8 bases. The CDR3 is 13 residues long. Germline V CDR1 and CDR2: SGHRS, YFSETQ. The CDR3 DNA is TGCGCCAGCCTAGCAGACAGGGGGCAAGGCTACACCTTC. It translates to CASLADRGQGYTF.

Ten or more counts support this clonotype. V is TRBV11-1 and J is TRBJ2-6; 8 bases align to TRBD1. With V trimmed by 4 bases and J by 0 bases, 8 bases remained unmatched. This CDR3 spans 18 amino acids. CDR1 and CDR2 (germline): SGHAT, FQDESV (reference sequence). CDR3 sequence: CASSWTGRSVSGANVLTF. The CDR3 region has the DNA TGTGCCAGCAGCTGGACAGGGCGAAGCGTCTCTGGGGCCAACGTCCTGACTTTC.

This clonotype was seen repeatedly, ten times or more. The chain recombines TRBV7-3 with TRBJ1-2; a possible D gene is TRBD1 (6 bases). CDR3 length: 16 residues. V shed 2 bases and J shed 4 bases, with 17 bases lying between them. CDR1 is SGHTA and CDR2 is FQGTGA in the germline V gene. Here the CDR3 DNA reads TGTGCCAGCAGCTTAGAGGGGGGGGGACCCTTCTATGGCTACACCTTC. Protein product: CASSLEGGGPFYGYTF.

This clonotype has more than one count but fewer than ten. This chain links TRBV10-3 with TRBJ1-1, with D possibly matching TRBD1 (5 bases). Germline CDR1 reads ENHRY; CDR2 reads SYGVKD. This CDR3 is 11 amino acids long. Trimming stripped 9 bases from V and 11 bases from J, with 16 bases between. The CDR3: CAITNSGLAFF. The CDR3 region has the DNA TGTGCCATAACTAATTCAGGGTTGGCTTTCTTT.

At least ten counts were recorded for this clonotype. The V and J genes are TRBV7-2 and TRBJ2-1; 14 nucleotides line up with TRBD2. CDR1 is SGHTA and CDR2 is FQGNSA in the germline V gene. The junction had 2 bases not matched to a gene; V was cut back by 5 bases and J by 5 bases. The CDR3 has 15 residues. The CDR3 is CASSAGLAGDNEQFF. The CDR3 nucleotides read TGTGCCAGCAGCGCGGGACTAGCGGGAGACAATGAGCAGTTCTTC.

This clonotype was detected many times. The chain combines TRBV12-3 or TRBV12-4 with TRBJ1-5; a possible D gene is TRBD1 (6 bases). The CDR3 is made up of 11 amino acids. V shed 4 bases and J shed 14 bases, with 12 bases lying between them. The CDR3 sequence: CASSYRGKEHF. CDR3 coding DNA: TGTGCCAGCAGTTATAGGGGGAAGGAGCATTTT.

There are many counts of this clonotype. The V call is TRBV5-1, the J call TRBJ2-2; perhaps D is TRBD1 or TRBD2 (5 bases each). From germline, CDR1 is SGHRS and CDR2 YFSETQ. V was clipped by 1 base and J by 0 bases, with 10 bases between them. The CDR3 has 16 amino acids. Here the CDR3 reads CASSLIRGSNTGELFF. The CDR3 DNA reads TGCGCCAGCAGCTTGATACGGGGCTCGAACACCGGGGAGCTGTTTTTT.

Ten or more counts support this clonotype. The V and J genes are TRBV5-1 and TRBJ1-1; D is ambiguous. CDR1 is SGHRS, CDR2 YFSETQ, per germline. The CDR3 has 16 residues. V lost 0 bases and J lost 0, with 12 bases in between. The DNA for the CDR3 is TGCGCCAGCAGCTTGGTCGGCAGAGGGATGAACACTGAAGCTTTCTTT. This encodes CASSLVGRGMNTEAFF.

This clonotype was counted many times. This chain links TRBV12-3 or TRBV12-4 with TRBJ1-6; D gene unclear. V was pared by 2 bases and J by 6 bases, with 11 bases between. The CDR3 loop spans 15 amino acids. CDR3 DNA sequence: TGTGCCAGCAGTTTAATGACGGGCGCTAATTCACCCCTCCACTTT. Amino acids: CASSLMTGANSPLHF.

This clonotype was picked up many times. The V gene is TRBV12-3 or TRBV12-4, the J gene TRBJ1-2; tentatively, D is TRBD1 (5 bases). The CDR3 extends over 13 amino acids. Trimming stripped 4 bases from V and 4 bases from J, with 10 bases between. CDR3 nucleotides: TGTGCCAGCAGTTACCAGGGTCGCTATGGCTACACCTTC. Translating it yields CASSYQGRYGYTF.

At least ten counts were recorded for this clonotype. The DNA of the CDR3 is TGTGCCAGCAGCCTTGGACAGGTTGGTGACGAGCAGTACTTC. Encoded protein: CASSLGQVGDEQYF. The gene calls are TRBV5-4 and TRBJ2-7, with TRBD1 matching 7 bases. This CDR3 has 14 amino acids. CDR1 and CDR2 (germline): SGHNT, YYREEE (reference sequence). V shed 4 bases and J 5 bases; nucleotides not matched to a gene: 9. Combining the CDR3 with reference TRBV5-4 and TRBJ2-7 gives the whole variable domain ETGVTQSPTHLIKTRGQQVTLRCSSQSGHNTVSWYQQALGQGPQFIFQYYREEENGRGNFPPRFSGLQFPNYSSELNVNALELDDSALYLCASSLGQVGDEQYFGPGTRLTVT.

At least ten counts were recorded for this clonotype. The chain recombines TRBV15 with TRBJ2-3, with 7 bases identical to TRBD2. In germline, CDR1 is LNHNV, CDR2 YYDKDF (reference sequence). CDR3 length: 14 amino acids. Trimming at V came to 4 bases and at J to 6 bases, leaving 7 bases not matched to a gene. This chain's CDR3 is CATSKAGEGDTQYF. The CDR3 coding sequence is TGTGCCACCAGCAAGGCGGGAGAGGGTGATACGCAGTATTTT.